One sample yielded the 2 T cell receptor beta chains listed below, sequenced in a study of beta chain features in type 1 diabetes. Sequenced material consisted of expressed TCRB transcripts (all of the isolated RNA was reverse transcribed). The repertoire was sequenced with immunoSEQ multiplex PCR; TCRdb's copy has only in-frame clones and lacks some. This table has roughly 730,000 clones, around an eighth appearing once. Their antigens remain unidentified. Overall study findings and caveats: Among all four CD4+ subsets, Type 1 diabetes patients had TCRB CDR3s that were moderately but significantly shorter.

The specimen sequenced was naive CD4+ T cells from blood. The receptors were gathered from a man between 18 and 35 years old with type 1 diabetes.

There are a few counts of this clone. The gene calls are TRBV2 and TRBJ1-6; no clear D gene. Trimming took 7 bases from V and 9 from J, leaving 13 bases between them. The CDR3 has 13 residues. CDR1 is SNHLY and CDR2 is FYNNEI in the germline V gene. The CDR3, as DNA: TGTGCCAGCAAGTCGGGAGACCGTTCACCCCTCCACTTT. Translating gives CASKSGDRSPLHF. The complete variable domain, with remaining parts taken from reference TRBV2 and TRBJ1-6, reads EPEVTQTPSHQVTQMGQEVILRCVPISNHLYFYWYRQILGQKVEFLVSFYNNEISEKSEIFDDQFSVERPDGSNFTLKIRSTKLEDSAMYFCASKSGDRSPLHFGNGTRLTVT.

This sequence joins TRBV5-4 and TRBJ2-1; D is perhaps TRBD1 (5 bases). Germline V gene lookup returns CDR1 SGHNT and CDR2 YYREEE (reference sequence). The CDR3 loop spans 13 amino acids. The V and J ends lost 4 bases and 9 bases respectively, with 14 bases between them. DNA for the CDR3: TGTGCCAGCAGCCCAATTGACAGCTTTGAGCAGTTCTTC. Protein: CASSPIDSFEQFF.